A single sample gave rise to the 8 T cell receptor beta chains below, sequenced in a study of T cell responses to AZD1222 COVID-19 vaccine. Using immunoSEQ multiplex PCR, the repertoire was profiled, and TCRdb retains in-frame clones only, with some absent. The data show over 100,000 clones, with about nine tenths seen just once and about 22% held by the top ten. The material was peripheral blood, obtained on day 0 of AZD1222 vaccination. The receptors were sampled from an adult in good health.

The V gene is TRBV25-1, the J gene TRBJ2-7, with unresolved D. The CDR3 totals 15 residues. CDR1 is MGHDK, CDR2 SYGVNS, per germline. Trimming shortened V by 5 bases and J by 0 bases, and 14 bases separated the two germline ends. The CDR3 protein is CASSRPSTSSYEQYF. In nucleotides, the CDR3 is TGTGCCAGCAGTCGGCCCAGTACCAGCTCCTACGAGCAGTACTTC.

V gene TRBV28 combines with J gene TRBJ1-1; D is possibly TRBD1 (6 bases). Between the trimmed V and J ends, which lost 5 bases and 1 base, there was a span of 8 bases. Germline CDR1 MDHEN, CDR2 SYDVKM. The CDR3 runs 13 residues. In DNA form, the CDR3 reads TGTGCCAGCAGTGTGGGACAGAACACTGAAGCTTTCTTT. As protein: CASSVGQNTEAFF.

The sample holds one count of this clone. In nucleotides, the CDR3 is TGTGCCAGTACACAGGGACCGGGGACCTACGAGCAGTACTTC. Amino acid sequence: CASTQGPGTYEQYF. The V call is TRBV28, the J call TRBJ2-7, with D possibly matching TRBD1 (6 bases). Trimming removed 9 bases from V and 2 bases from J, with 17 bases in between. Germline V gives CDR1 MDHEN, CDR2 SYDVKM. The CDR3 sequence is 14 residues long.

The rearrangement links TRBV10-2 to TRBJ2-7, with a tentative D call TRBD1 (6 bases). Germline V gene lookup returns CDR1 WSHSY and CDR2 SAAADI. The ends were cut back, 2 bases at V and 4 bases at J, with 21 bases in the middle. The CDR3 spans 17 residues. In DNA, the CDR3 is TGCGCCAGCAGTGAGATATTTGGGGGCAGGACTCGGTACGAGCAGTACTTC. This translates into CASSEIFGGRTRYEQYF.

The rearrangement links TRBV7-9 to TRBJ2-2, with 9 nucleotides matching TRBD1. V was clipped by 3 bases and J by 3 bases; unmatched bases: 5. The V gene's germline CDR1 is SEHNR and CDR2 FQNEAQ (reference sequence). This CDR3 region has 16 residues. As DNA, the CDR3 is TGTGCCAGCAGCTTCCCGGGACAGGGTTACACCGGGGAGCTGTTTTTT. This gives the protein CASSFPGQGYTGELFF.

The chain combines TRBV7-2 with TRBJ2-7, with 8 bases lining up with TRBD1. Germline CDR1 is SGHTA and CDR2 is FQGNSA. The CDR3 runs to 14 residues. V gave up 0 bases and J gave up 3 bases; unmatched junction bases: 1. The DNA for the CDR3 is TGTGCCAGCAGCTTAGCTGGGACAGGCTACGAGCAGTACTTC. Its translation is CASSLAGTGYEQYF.

This chain links TRBV27 with TRBJ1-2; weak D call: TRBD1 (6 bases). V lost 8 bases to trimming and J lost 4 bases, with 11 bases between them. Germline V gene data show CDR1 as MNHEY and CDR2 as SMNVEV (reference sequence). The length of the CDR3 is 12 residues. The CDR3 sequence is CASGGGGYGYTF. The CDR3 DNA reads as TGTGCCAGCGGCGGGGGCGGCTATGGCTACACCTTC.

The genes are TRBV5-5 and TRBJ1-2, with 9 bases that match TRBD1. CDR1 and CDR2 from the germline V gene are SGHKS and YYEKEE (reference sequence). V lost 2 bases, J lost 2 bases, and 4 bases stayed unmatched. This CDR3 region has 15 residues. The CDR3: CASSFGTGINYGYTF. For the CDR3, the DNA is TGTGCCAGCAGCTTTGGGACAGGGATCAACTATGGCTACACCTTC.